Listed below are T cell receptor beta chains from one sample, sequenced in a study of blood T cell repertoires in COVID-19. Profiling relied on immunoSEQ multiplex PCR, and the TCRdb table lists in-frame clones only, not all of them. Of 330,000 or so clones listed, about 90% are singletons. Sequencing input: PBMCs or T cells enriched from blood (not recorded which). Source of these receptors: a woman aged 25 to 45 who had recovered from COVID-19. CDR3s include the opening cysteine and the closing phenylalanine or tryptophan. Fields, in order: J gene, clone size, V gene, D gene, CDR3 protein, CDR3 DNA. The D gene is left open where the match is weak. Clone size appears in some rows only: once, few, many, or a class for an expanded clone.

TRBJ1-3	NA	TRBV7-2	NA	CASSATQGSSGNTIYF	TGTGCCAGCAGCGCCACACAGGGTTCCTCTGGAAACACCATATATTTT
TRBJ1-6	once	TRBV15	NA	CATSRPDSNSPLHF	TGTGCCACCAGCAGACCGGACAGTAATTCACCCCTCCACTTT
TRBJ1-3	NA	TRBV5-4	TRBD1	CASRSDRASGNTIYF	TGTGCCAGCAGATCCGACAGGGCCTCTGGAAACACCATATATTTT
TRBJ2-5	NA	TRBV19	NA	CASSTPGGVETQYF	TGTGCCAGTAGTACCCCAGGAGGAGTAGAGACCCAGTACTTC
TRBJ2-7	NA	TRBV11-2	TRBD2	CASSFGREGDYYEQYF	TGTGCCAGCAGCTTTGGTCGGGAGGGCGATTACTACGAGCAGTACTTC
TRBJ2-5	NA	TRBV10-3	NA	CAISAGRQQETQYF	TGTGCCATCTCTGCGGGACGGCAACAAGAGACCCAGTACTTC
TRBJ1-4	NA	TRBV4-1	NA	CASSQDPRGIGKLFF	TGCGCCAGCAGCCAAGATCCCAGGGGAATTGGAAAACTGTTTTTT
TRBJ1-2	NA	TRBV18	NA	CASSPADMANYGYTF	TGTGCCAGCTCACCGGCCGACATGGCTAACTATGGCTACACCTTC
TRBJ1-5	NA	TRBV18	NA	CASSLVPHSNQPQHF	TGTGCCAGCTCACTAGTACCCCATAGCAATCAGCCCCAGCATTTT
TRBJ2-1	NA	TRBV27	NA	CASSETRGNEQFF	TGTGCCAGCAGTGAGACAAGAGGGAATGAGCAGTTCTTC
TRBJ2-2	NA	TRBV15	TRBD1	CATSRDHEGANGELFF	TGTGCCACCAGCAGAGATCACGAGGGGGCCAACGGGGAGCTGTTTTTT
TRBJ1-5	NA	TRBV19	NA	CASRAEVNNQPQHF	TGTGCCAGTAGGGCAGAAGTAAACAATCAGCCCCAGCATTTT
TRBJ1-2	NA	TRBV6-5	TRBD1	CASNLGQGSNYGYTF	TGTGCCAGCAACTTAGGACAGGGATCCAACTATGGCTACACCTTC
TRBJ1-2	NA	TRBV6-4	NA	CASSDIQGADGYTF	TGTGCCAGCAGTGATATACAGGGAGCGGATGGCTACACCTTC
TRBJ1-5	NA	TRBV19	NA	CASSIDVQGFYQPQHF	TGTGCCAGTAGTATAGACGTCCAGGGTTTTTATCAGCCCCAGCATTTT
TRBJ2-7	NA	TRBV28	TRBD2	CASSAPGLAPYEQYF	TGTGCCAGCAGTGCACCGGGACTAGCCCCCTACGAGCAGTACTTC
TRBJ1-1	NA	TRBV23-1	NA	CASRTRRFTEAFF	TGCGCCAGCAGAACCCGCAGGTTCACTGAAGCTTTCTTT
TRBJ2-3	NA	TRBV7-9	TRBD1	CASSLADREADTQYF	TGTGCCAGCAGCTTAGCGGACAGGGAGGCAGATACGCAGTATTTT
TRBJ1-3	NA	TRBV29-1	NA	CSVERESNTIYF	TGCAGCGTTGAAAGGGAGTCAAACACCATATATTTT
TRBJ1-3	NA	TRBV29-1	NA	CSVGGTAGNTIYF	TGCAGCGTTGGCGGGACGGCTGGAAACACCATATATTTT